What follows are 2 T cell receptor beta chains derived from one specimen sequenced in a study of identical twins. TCRdb passed the 5' RACE reads through MiXCR, listing each CDR3 protein once. Seen here are around 250,000 distinct CDR3 sequences, roughly 13% observed once, and the top ten hold roughly 4.2%. These data also formed part of another study, on yellow fever vaccine responses in identical twins.

Sequencing input: memory (CD45RO+) T cells sorted from blood. These receptors all come from a woman between 18 and 30 years old in good health.

This clonotype was detected only a few times. The chain recombines TRBV19 with TRBJ2-2; D may be TRBD1 (6 bases). The CDR3 covers 15 residues. The germline gives CDR1 LNHDA, CDR2 SQIVND (reference sequence). The ends were cut back, 4 bases at V and 3 bases at J, with 12 bases in the middle. The CDR3: CASSTRQAYTGELFF. DNA of the CDR3: TGTGCCAGTAGTACCCGACAGGCCTACACCGGGGAGCTGTTTTTT.

There are a few counts of this clonotype. Mismatch with germline at one junction end may stem from a read error. The chain joins TRBV5-1 to TRBJ2-1, with D perhaps assigned TRBD1 or TRBD2 (6 bases each). The CDR3 has 16 residues. Per germline, CDR1 SGHRS and CDR2 YFSETQ. CDR3 loop: CASSPIRGLSYNEQLF. CDR3 nucleotides: TGCGCCAGCAGCCCTATCCGGGGGCTATCCTACAATGAGCAGCTCTTC.